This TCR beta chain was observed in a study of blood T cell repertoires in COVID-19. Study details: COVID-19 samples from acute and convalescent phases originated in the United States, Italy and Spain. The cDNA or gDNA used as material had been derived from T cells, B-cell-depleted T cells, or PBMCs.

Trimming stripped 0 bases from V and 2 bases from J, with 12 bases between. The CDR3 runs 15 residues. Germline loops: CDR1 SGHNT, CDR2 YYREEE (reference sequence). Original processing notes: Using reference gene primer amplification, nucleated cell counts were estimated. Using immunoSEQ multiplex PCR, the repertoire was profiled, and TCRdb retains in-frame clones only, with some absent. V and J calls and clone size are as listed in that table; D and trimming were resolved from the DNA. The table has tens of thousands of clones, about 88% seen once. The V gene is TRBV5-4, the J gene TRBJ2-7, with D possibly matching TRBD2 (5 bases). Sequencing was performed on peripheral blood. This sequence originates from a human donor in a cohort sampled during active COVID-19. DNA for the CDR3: TGTGCCAGCAGCTTGGGTGGGGTCGGGGCCTACGAGCAGTACTTC. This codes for CASSLGGVGAYEQYF.